This is a list of T cell receptor beta chains from one sample in a study of neurological immune-mediated disorders. TCRdb reanalysed the 5' RACE reads using MiXCR and keeps one entry per CDR3 protein. The sample lists about 80,000 distinct CDR3 sequences, 5.8% occurring once. The sample taken for sequencing was PBMCs. The receptors originated from a woman aged 55-75 years with multiple sclerosis. CDR3s include the opening cysteine and the closing phenylalanine or tryptophan. Each record gives: D gene, J gene, V gene, clone size, CDR3 protein, CDR3 DNA. D genes are given only for firm matches. Where a row states a size, it is once, few, many or the class of an expanded clone; other rows omit it.

D: NA
J: TRBJ1-2
V: TRBV5-1
size: many
CDR3: CASSLPAGPDGYTF
DNA: TGCGCCAGCAGCTTGCCTGCAGGGCCTGATGGCTACACCTTC

D: NA
J: TRBJ1-1
V: TRBV20-1
size: many
CDR3: CSARVVRNEAFF
DNA: TGCAGTGCTAGAGTCGTGAGAAACGAAGCTTTCTTT

D: NA
J: TRBJ1-2
V: TRBV5-1
size: NA
CDR3: CASSLQSGNIDGYTF
DNA: TGCGCCAGCAGCTTGCAATCGGGAAACATTGATGGCTACACCTTC

D: NA
J: TRBJ2-1
V: TRBV11-1
size: many
CDR3: CASSLFTGPNEQFF
DNA: TGTGCCAGCAGCTTATTTACAGGTCCCAATGAGCAGTTCTTC

D: NA
J: TRBJ2-2
V: TRBV29-1
size: many
CDR3: CSVRHEANTGELFF
DNA: TGCAGCGTTCGCCACGAGGCGAACACCGGGGAGCTGTTTTTT

D: TRBD1
J: TRBJ2-5
V: TRBV12-3/TRBV12-4
size: many
CDR3: CASSSEGQDLQETQYF
DNA: TGTGCCAGCAGTTCTGAGGGACAGGATCTCCAAGAGACCCAGTACTTC

D: NA
J: TRBJ2-3
V: TRBV7-6
size: many
CDR3: CASSRAPGAGTDTQYF
DNA: TGTGCCAGCAGCCGCGCCCCGGGGGCAGGCACAGATACGCAGTATTTT

D: NA
J: TRBJ1-2
V: TRBV5-1
size: many
CDR3: CASSLAEGINYGYTF
DNA: TGCGCCAGCAGCTTGGCGGAGGGTATAAACTATGGCTACACCTTC

D: NA
J: TRBJ2-7
V: TRBV7-2
size: many
CDR3: CASSLASPPHEQYF
DNA: TGTGCCAGCAGCTTAGCCTCACCCCCCCACGAGCAGTACTTC

D: NA
J: TRBJ2-1
V: TRBV5-1
size: many
CDR3: CASSLLANNEQFF
DNA: TGCGCCAGCAGCTTGCTAGCCAACAATGAGCAGTTCTTC